The present TCR beta chain was sequenced within a study of identical twins (TCRdb year 2016). Some background on the complete study: To test whether fetal clonotypes persist, the study used deep sequencing on TCR alpha and beta repertoires from monozygotic twins, unrelated adults of various ages, and cord blood. Replicate twin experiments were performed at different times using different library preparation protocols to rule out contamination. Overall results and qualifications from the work: Zero-insertion analyses could be partly confounded by invariant T cells such as MAIT and iNKT, although diverse VJ usage argued against such confounding for most clonotypes. Compared with coincidental sharing between unrelated individuals, an excess of low generation-probability sequences was observed among out-of-frame TCR alpha sequences shared between twins. A weaker excess of twin sharing was found in beta out-of-frame sequences because the signal-to-noise ratio was lowered by fewer shared sequences. Conclusions relied on cross-sectional statistical analysis, since the same donors could not be followed over many years. Fewer insertions were carried by abundant cord blood beta clonotypes; a weaker similar trend was observed in young adult naive repertoires, while no such trend was observed in memory repertoires. Recombination models systematically underestimated out-of-frame TCR alpha sharing in monozygotic twins but agreed with sharing between unrelated individuals.

According to the germline V gene, CDR1 reads MNHEY and CDR2 reads SVGAGI. Including the terminal cysteine and phenylalanine, the CDR3 comprises 14 residues. Only the CDR3 DNA stays, 42 bases, in frame from base 1. V loses 2 bases of germline sequence and J loses 1 base, and the interval between the two ends is 8 bases. Libraries were prepared through 5' RACE. Sequencing was carried out with an Illumina HiSeq 2000. A universal primer binding site was introduced by template switching, and a unique molecular identifier was present in the final cDNA, enabling accurate counting of TCR cDNA molecules. First-strand cDNA for TCR alpha and beta chains was synthesized from specific primers in the conserved constant-segment region. To control for contamination, each cDNA library was double barcoded with a SMART-Mk sample barcode plus Illumina barcodes. TruSeq adapter sequences along with Illumina sample barcodes were introduced in two successive PCR steps. TCR alpha and beta cDNA libraries were sequenced on the Illumina HiSeq platform with custom primers. In the paper's pipeline: MiGEC was used to process raw reads and extract unique molecular identifiers, and MiXCR was used to find CDR3 positions. Recombination models were inferred per individual with the repgenHMM and IGoR tools using an EM algorithm. Shared clonotype analysis was performed with the tcR package in R, normalizing sharing by the product of cloneset sizes. Out-of-frame nonproductive sequences were analyzed to study raw recombination free of thymic and clonal selection effects. The public sequencing data were trimmed at Q25 with fastp and processed into clonotypes with MiXCR by TCRdb, which kept only in-frame beta chains. CDR3 protein duplicates are merged, each entry listing the most common genes and DNA. The V and J calls and clone size come from TCRdb's table, not from the authors' own analysis. The sample table records approximately 700,000 distinct CDR3 sequences; 5.5% to 7.5% of these occur just once. Of the sample, around 2% falls within the top ten clones.

Every donor in the study was a healthy Caucasian. Three unrelated non-twin adults were additionally sequenced: a male aged 18 to 29, a male aged 50 to 60 and a female aged 50 to 60. Using Miltenyi CD45RO+ enrichment and human naive T-cell isolation kits, memory (CD45RO+) and naive T cells were isolated from PBMC. This clonotype was seen only a few times. The clone's antigen remains unknown. Base qualities are missing; no much larger clone stands one base away. The sequenced sample consisted of naive T cells sorted from blood. Reading the label with the study, this specimen's cell subset or site is: cells isolated with a human naive T-cell isolation kit. This receptor was identified in a young man in good health. The sequence joins TRBV6-5 to TRBJ2-5; the D gene cannot be named for sure. The base sequence is TGTGCCAGCAGTTACGGAGCAGCCCAAGAGACCCAGTACTTC. This sequence encodes CASSYGAAQETQYF.